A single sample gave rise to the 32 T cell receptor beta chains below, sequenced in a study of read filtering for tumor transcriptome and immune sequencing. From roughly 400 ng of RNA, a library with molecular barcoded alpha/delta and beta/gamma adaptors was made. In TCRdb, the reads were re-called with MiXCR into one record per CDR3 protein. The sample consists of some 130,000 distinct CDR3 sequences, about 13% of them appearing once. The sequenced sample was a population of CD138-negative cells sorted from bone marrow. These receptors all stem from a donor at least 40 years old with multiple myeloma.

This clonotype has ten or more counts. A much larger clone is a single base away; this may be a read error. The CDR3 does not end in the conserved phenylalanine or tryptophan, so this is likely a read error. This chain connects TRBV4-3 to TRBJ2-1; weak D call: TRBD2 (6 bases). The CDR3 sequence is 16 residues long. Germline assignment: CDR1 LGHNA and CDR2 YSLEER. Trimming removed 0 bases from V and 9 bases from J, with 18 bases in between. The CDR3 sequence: CASSQDGGAGLGEQFS. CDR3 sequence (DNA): TGCGCCAGCAGCCAAGATGGAGGGGCTGGGCTGGGTGAGCAGTTCTCC.

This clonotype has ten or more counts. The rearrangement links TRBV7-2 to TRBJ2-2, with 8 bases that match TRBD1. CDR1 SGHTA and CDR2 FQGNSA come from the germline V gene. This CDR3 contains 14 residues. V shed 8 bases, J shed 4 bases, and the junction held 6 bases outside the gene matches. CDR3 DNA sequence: TGTGCCAGCTTAGACAGGGGAGGCACCGGGGAGCTGTTTTTT. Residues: CASLDRGGTGELFF.

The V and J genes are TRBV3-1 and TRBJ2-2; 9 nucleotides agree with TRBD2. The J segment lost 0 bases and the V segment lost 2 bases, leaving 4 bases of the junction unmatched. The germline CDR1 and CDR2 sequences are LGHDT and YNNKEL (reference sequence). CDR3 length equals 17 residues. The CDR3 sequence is CASSQRSGRANTGELFF. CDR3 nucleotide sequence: TGTGCCAGCAGCCAACGTAGCGGGAGAGCGAACACCGGGGAGCTGTTTTTT.

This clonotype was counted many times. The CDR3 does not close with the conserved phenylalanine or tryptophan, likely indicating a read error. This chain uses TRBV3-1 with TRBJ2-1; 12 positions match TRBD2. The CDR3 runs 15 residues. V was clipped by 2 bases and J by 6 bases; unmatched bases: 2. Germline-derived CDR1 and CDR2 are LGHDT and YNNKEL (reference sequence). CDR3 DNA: TGTGCCAGCAGCCAAACGACTAGCGGGAGCAATGAGCAGTTCCTC. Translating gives CASSQTTSGSNEQFL.

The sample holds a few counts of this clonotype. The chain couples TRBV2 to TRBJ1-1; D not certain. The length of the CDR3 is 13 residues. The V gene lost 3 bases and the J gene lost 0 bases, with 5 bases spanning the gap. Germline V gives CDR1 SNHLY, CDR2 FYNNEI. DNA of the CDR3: TGTGCCAGCAGTGACGAGATGAACACTGAAGCTTTCTTT. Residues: CASSDEMNTEAFF.

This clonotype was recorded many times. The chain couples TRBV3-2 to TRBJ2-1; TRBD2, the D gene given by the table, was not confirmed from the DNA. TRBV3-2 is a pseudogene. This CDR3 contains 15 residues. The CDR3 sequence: CASSPLGTSENEQFF. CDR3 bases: TGTGCCAGCAGCCCCCTCGGGACTTCTGAGAATGAGCAGTTCTTC.

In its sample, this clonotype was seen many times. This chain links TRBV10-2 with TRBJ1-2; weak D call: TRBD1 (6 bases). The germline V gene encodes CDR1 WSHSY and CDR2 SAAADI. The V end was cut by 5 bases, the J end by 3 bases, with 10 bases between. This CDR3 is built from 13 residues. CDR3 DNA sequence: TGCGCCAGCAGTAAACAGGGTGACTATGGCTACACCTTC. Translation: CASSKQGDYGYTF.

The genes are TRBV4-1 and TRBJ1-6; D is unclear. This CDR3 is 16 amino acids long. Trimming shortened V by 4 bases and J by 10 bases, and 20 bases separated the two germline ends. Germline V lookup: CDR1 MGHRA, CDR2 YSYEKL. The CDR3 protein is CASSRPYTKTNSPLHF. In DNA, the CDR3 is TGCGCCAGCAGCCGACCCTATACGAAGACTAACTCACCCCTCCACTTT.

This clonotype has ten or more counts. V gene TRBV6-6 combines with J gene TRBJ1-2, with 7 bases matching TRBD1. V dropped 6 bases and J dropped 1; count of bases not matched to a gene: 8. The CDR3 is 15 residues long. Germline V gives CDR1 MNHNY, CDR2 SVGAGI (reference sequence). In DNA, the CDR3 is TGTGCCAGCAGAGGAACCGGGACAGATAACTATGGCTACACCTTC. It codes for CASRGTGTDNYGYTF.

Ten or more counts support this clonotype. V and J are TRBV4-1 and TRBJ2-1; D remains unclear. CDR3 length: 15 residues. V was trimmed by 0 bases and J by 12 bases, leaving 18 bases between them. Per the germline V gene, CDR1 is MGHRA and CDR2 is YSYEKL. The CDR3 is CASSQDRSSSGGQFF. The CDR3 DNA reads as TGCGCCAGCAGCCAAGATAGGAGCTCCTCCGGCGGGCAGTTCTTC.

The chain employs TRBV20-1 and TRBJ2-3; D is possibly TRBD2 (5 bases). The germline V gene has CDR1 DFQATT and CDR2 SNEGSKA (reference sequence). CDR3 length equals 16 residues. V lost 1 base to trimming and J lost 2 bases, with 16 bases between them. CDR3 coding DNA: TGCAGTGCTAGAGGTTGGAGCGGAGTGCTCACAGATACGCAGTATTTT. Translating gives CSARGWSGVLTDTQYF.

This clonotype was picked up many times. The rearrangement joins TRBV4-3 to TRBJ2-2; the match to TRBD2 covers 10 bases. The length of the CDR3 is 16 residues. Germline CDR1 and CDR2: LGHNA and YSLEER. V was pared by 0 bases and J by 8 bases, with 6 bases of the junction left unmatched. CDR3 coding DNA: TGCGCCAGCAGCCAAGATGGGGCTAGCGGGAGAGGGGAGCTGTTTTTT. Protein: CASSQDGASGRGELFF.

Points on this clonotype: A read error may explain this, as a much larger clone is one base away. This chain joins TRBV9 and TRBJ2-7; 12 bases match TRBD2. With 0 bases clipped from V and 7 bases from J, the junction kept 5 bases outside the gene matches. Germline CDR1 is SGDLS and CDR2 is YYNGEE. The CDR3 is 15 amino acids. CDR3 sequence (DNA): TGTGCCAGCAGCGTAGGGCTAGCGGGAGGGGAAGAGCAGTACTTC. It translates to CASSVGLAGGEEQYF.

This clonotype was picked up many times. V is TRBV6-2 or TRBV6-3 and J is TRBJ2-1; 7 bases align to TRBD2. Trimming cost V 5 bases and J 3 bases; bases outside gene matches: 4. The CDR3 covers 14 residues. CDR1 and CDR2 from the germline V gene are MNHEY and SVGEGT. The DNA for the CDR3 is TGTGCCAGCAGTCTTCTAGCGGTCTACAATGAGCAGTTCTTC. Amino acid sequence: CASSLLAVYNEQFF.

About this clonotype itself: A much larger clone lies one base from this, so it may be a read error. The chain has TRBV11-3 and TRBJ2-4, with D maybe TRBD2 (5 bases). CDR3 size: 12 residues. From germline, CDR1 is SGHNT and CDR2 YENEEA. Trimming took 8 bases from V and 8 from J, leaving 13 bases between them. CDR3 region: CASGSGMDIQYF. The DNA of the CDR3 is TGTGCCAGCGGCTCCGGGATGGACATTCAGTACTTC.

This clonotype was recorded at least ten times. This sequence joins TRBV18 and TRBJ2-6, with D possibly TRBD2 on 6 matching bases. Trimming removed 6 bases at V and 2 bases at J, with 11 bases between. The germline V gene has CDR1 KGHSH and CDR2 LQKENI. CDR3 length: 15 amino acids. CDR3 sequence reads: CASSMEGTGANVLTF. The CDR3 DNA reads TGTGCCAGCTCCATGGAGGGGACTGGGGCCAACGTCCTGACTTTC.

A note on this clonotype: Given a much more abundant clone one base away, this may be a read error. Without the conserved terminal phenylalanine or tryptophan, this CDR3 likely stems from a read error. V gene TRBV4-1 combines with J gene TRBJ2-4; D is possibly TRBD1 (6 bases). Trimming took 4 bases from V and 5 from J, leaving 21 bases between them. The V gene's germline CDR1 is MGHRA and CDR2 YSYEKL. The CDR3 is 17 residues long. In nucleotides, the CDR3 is TGCGCCAGCAGCCCCTACAGGGACCCTCTATTGGAAAACATTCAGTACCTC. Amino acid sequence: CASSPYRDPLLENIQYL.

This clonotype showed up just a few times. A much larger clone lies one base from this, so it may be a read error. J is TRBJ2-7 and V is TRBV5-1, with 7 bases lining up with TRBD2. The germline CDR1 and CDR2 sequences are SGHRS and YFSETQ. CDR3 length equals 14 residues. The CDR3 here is CASSATGTTYEQDF. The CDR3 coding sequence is TGCGCCAGCAGTGCGACCGGGACTACCTACGAGCAGGACTTC. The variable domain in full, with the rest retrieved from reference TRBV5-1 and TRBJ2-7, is KAGVTQTPRYLIKTRGQQVTLSCSPISGHRSVSWYQQTPGQGLQFLFEYFSETQRNKGNFPGRFSGRQFSNSRSEMNVSTLELGDSALYLCASSATGTTYEQDFGPGTRLTVT.

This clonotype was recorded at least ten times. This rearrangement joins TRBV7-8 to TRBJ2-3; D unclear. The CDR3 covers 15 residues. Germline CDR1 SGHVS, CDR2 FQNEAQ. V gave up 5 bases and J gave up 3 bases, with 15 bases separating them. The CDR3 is CASSPPKGATDTQYF. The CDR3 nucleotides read TGTGCCAGCAGCCCACCTAAAGGAGCTACAGATACGCAGTATTTT. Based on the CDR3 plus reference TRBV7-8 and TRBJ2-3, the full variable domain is GAGVSQSPRYKVAKRGQDVALRCDPISGHVSLFWYQQALGQGPEFLTYFQNEAQLDKSGLPSDRFFAERPEGSVSTLKIQRTQQEDSAVYLCASSPPKGATDTQYFGPGTRLTVL.

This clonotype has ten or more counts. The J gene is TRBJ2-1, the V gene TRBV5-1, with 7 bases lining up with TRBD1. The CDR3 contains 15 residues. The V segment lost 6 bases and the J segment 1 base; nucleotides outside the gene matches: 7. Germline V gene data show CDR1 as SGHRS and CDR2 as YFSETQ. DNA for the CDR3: TGCGCCAGCACTTTGACAGGGTCTTCCTACAATGAGCAGTTCTTC. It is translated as CASTLTGSSYNEQFF. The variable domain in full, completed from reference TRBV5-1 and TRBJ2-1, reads KAGVTQTPRYLIKTRGQQVTLSCSPISGHRSVSWYQQTPGQGLQFLFEYFSETQRNKGNFPGRFSGRQFSNSRSEMNVSTLELGDSALYLCASTLTGSSYNEQFFGPGTRLTVL.

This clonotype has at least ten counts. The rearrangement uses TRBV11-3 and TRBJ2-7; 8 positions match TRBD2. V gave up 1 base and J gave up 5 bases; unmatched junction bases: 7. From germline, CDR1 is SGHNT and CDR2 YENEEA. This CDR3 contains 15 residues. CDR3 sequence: CASSLVSGGNDEQYF. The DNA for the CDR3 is TGTGCCAGCAGCTTAGTTTCGGGAGGGAATGACGAGCAGTACTTC.

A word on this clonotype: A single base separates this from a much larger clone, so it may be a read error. The CDR3 spells CASSQDRFGTDTQYF. For the CDR3, the DNA is TGTGCCAGCAGCCAGGACAGGTTTGGCACAGATACGCAGTATTTT. V gene TRBV7-8 combines with J gene TRBJ2-3, with 7 bases aligning to TRBD1. The CDR3 is made up of 15 amino acids. V lost 5 bases, J lost 1 base, and 6 bases stayed unmatched. The germline CDR1 and CDR2 sequences are SGHVS and FQNEAQ.

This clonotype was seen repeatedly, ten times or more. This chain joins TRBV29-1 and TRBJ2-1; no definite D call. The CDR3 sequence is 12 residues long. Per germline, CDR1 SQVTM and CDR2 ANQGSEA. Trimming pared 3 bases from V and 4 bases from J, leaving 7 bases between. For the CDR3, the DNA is TGCAGCGTTGATAAAAGATACAATGAGCAGTTCTTC. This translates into CSVDKRYNEQFF.

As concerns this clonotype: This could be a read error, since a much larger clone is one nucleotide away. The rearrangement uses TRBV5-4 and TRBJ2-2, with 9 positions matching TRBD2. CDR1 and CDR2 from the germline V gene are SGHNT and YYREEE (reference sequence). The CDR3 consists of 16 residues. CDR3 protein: CASSLGLAGQTGELIF. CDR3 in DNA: TGTGCCAGCAGCTTGGGGCTAGCGGGGCAGACCGGGGAGCTGATTTTT.

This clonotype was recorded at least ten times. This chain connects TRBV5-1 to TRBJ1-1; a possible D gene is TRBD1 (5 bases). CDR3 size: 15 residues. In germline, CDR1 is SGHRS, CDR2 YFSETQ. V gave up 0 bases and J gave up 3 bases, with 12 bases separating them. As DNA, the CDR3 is TGCGCCAGCAGCTTGGTCGGCAGGGCCGACACTGAAGCTTTCTTT. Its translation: CASSLVGRADTEAFF. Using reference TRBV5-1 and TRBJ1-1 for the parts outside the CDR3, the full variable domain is KAGVTQTPRYLIKTRGQQVTLSCSPISGHRSVSWYQQTPGQGLQFLFEYFSETQRNKGNFPGRFSGRQFSNSRSEMNVSTLELGDSALYLCASSLVGRADTEAFFGQGTRLTVV.

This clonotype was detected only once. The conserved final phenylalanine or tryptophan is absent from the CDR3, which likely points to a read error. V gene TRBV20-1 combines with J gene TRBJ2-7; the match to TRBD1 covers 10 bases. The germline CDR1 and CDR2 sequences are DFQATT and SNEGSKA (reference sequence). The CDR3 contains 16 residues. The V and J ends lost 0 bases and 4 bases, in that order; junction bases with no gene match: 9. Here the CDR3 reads CSARDVTWDRGYEQYL. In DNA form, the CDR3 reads TGCAGTGCTAGAGATGTAACTTGGGACAGGGGTTACGAGCAGTACCTC.

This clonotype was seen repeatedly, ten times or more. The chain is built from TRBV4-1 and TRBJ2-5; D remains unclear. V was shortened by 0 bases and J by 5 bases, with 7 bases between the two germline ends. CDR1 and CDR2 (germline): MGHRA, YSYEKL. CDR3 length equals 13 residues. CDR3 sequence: CASSQDGWETQYF. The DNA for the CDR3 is TGCGCCAGCAGCCAAGATGGATGGGAGACCCAGTACTTC.

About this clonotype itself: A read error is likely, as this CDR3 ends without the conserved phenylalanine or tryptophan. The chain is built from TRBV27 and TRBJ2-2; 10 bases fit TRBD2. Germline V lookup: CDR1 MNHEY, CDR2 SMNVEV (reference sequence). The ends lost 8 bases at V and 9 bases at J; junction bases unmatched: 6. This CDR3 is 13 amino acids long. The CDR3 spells CASPAGGPRELFL. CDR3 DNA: TGTGCCAGCCCAGCGGGAGGGCCACGGGAGCTGTTTCTT.

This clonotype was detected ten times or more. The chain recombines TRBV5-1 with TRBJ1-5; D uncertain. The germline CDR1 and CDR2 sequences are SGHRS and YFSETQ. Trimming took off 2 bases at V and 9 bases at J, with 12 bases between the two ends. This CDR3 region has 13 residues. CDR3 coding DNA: TGCGCCAGCAGCTTAGGTCCGGCCCGGCCCCAGCATTTT. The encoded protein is CASSLGPARPQHF.

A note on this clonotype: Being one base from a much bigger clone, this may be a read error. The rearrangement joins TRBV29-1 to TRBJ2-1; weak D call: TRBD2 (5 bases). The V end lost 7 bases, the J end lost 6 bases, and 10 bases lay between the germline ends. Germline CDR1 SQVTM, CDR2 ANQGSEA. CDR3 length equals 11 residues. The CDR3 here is CSGDGVNEQFF. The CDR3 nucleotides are TGCAGCGGCGACGGGGTCAATGAGCAGTTCTTC.

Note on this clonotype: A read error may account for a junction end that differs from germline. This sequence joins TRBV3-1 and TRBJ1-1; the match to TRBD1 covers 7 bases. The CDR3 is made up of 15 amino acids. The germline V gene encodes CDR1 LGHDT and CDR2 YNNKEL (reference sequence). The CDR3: CTSSLAGTANTEAFF. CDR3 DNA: TGTACCAGCAGCCTCGCCGGGACAGCGAACACTGAAGCTTTCTTT.

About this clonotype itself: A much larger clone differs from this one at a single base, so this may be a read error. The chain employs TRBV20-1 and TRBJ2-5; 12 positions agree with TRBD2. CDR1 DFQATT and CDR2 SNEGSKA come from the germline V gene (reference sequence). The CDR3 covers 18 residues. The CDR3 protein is CSARDPLAGGPPQGTQYF. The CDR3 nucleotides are TGCAGTGCTAGAGATCCCCTAGCGGGAGGGCCCCCCCAAGGGACCCAGTACTTC.